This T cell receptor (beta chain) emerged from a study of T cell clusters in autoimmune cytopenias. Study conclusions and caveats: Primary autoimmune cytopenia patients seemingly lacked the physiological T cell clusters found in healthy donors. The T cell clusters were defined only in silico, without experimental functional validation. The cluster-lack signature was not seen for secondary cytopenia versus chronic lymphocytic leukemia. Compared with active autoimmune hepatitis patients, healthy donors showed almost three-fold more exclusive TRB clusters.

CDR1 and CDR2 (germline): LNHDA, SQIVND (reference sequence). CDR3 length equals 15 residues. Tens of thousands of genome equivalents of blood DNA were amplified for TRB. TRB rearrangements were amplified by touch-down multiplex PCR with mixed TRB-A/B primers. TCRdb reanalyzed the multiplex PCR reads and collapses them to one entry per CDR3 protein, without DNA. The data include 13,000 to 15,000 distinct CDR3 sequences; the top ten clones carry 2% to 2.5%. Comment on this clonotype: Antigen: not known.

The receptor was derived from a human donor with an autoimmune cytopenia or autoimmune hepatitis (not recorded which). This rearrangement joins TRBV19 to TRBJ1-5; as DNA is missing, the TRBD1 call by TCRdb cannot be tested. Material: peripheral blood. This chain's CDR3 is CASTPGGGYNQPQHF.